Sequencing of this T cell receptor beta chain was carried out in a study of technical replicates of blood from a few donors. This CDR3 region has 13 residues. V was pared by 3 bases and J by 3 bases, with 9 bases between. The germline V gene encodes CDR1 LNHDA and CDR2 SQIVND (reference sequence). Repertoires were generated with immunoSEQ multiplex PCR, while TCRdb's copy carries only in-frame clones and drops some. The sample carries roughly 100,000 clones, 90% to 97% recorded once. The chain links TRBV19 to TRBJ2-7; the D gene is possibly TRBD1 (5 bases). Input material: T cells isolated from PBMCs. The TCR comes from a human donor in good health. This CDR3 is CASSIGRDYEQYF. The CDR3 DNA reads as TGTGCCAGTAGTATTGGCAGGGACTACGAGCAGTACTTC.